These T cell receptor beta chains were read from a single sample in a study of identical twins. TCRdb itself ran the 5' RACE reads through MiXCR, one entry per CDR3 protein. The table records 1.5 million to 2 million distinct CDR3 sequences, about 31% of them present only once. Sequenced input: cord blood. The receptors were gathered from a newborn girl in good health. Both conserved end residues are part of each CDR3. D genes are given only for firm matches. A row's size may be missing; if present it is once, few, many or a size class.

>11|TRBV20-1|NA|NA
CSESGNYGYTF
>16|TRBV3-1|NA|once
CASSQGTWVTTDTQYF
>16|TRBV13|TRBD2|NA
CASSFDREGAYNEQFF
>15|TRBV27|NA|many
CASSLFGSLEETQYF
>13|TRBV6-1|NA|NA
CASRQAGRGEAFF
>15|TRBV11-2|NA|NA
CASSSVDSSYNEQFF
>11|TRBV27|NA|NA
CASKSGGEQFF
>15|TRBV27|NA|many
CASSPHEGFDQPQHF
>16|TRBV20-1|NA|NA
CSASLSGTAATNEQYF
>15|TRBV7-9|NA|few
CASTEQGMIKETQYF
>19|TRBV21-1|NA|NA
CASSKERQGLAKLYNEQFF
>14|TRBV7-2|NA|few
CASSLWPLQGSYTF
>15|TRBV11-2|NA|NA
CASSLTRGTANEQYF
>12|TRBV20-1|TRBD1|NA
CSRQGKQETQYF
>14|TRBV6-2/TRBV6-3|NA|few
CASSYEAGADTQYF
>12|TRBV2|NA|NA
CASSADNSPLHF
>13|TRBV13|NA|NA
CASSFGRTGELFF
>15|TRBV2|NA|NA
CASSHQTGTSCEQYF
>17|TRBV5-5|TRBD1|NA
CASSQSWGQRSSGELFF
>20|TRBV5-1|TRBD2|NA
CASSPRGTSGILRFTDTQYF
>16|TRBV28|NA|NA
CASSLIGQGSNQPQHF
>15|TRBV4-1|TRBD2|many
CASSQDGTSSYEQYF
>14|TRBV12-3/TRBV12-4|NA|few
CASSWTSMNTEAFF
>16|TRBV29-1|NA|many
CSVEDLQGWSYNEQFF
>15|TRBV12-3/TRBV12-4|NA|NA
CASSFLGSYTGELFF
>17|TRBV12-3/TRBV12-4|NA|NA
CASTSSTALRTTDTQYF
>14|TRBV7-2|NA|NA
CASSPHGPKETQYF
>13|TRBV5-1|NA|many
CASSLEPPYEQYF
>13|TRBV20-1|TRBD2|NA
CSSKGGGTNIQYF
>13|TRBV28|TRBD1|few
CASRTGTGVGYTF
>14|TRBV5-1|NA|few
CASSLLFNGNEQYF
>19|TRBV21-1|NA|few
CASSKKTWTSGRRTYEQYF
>13|TRBV20-1|TRBD2|NA
CSAQSGADNEQFF
>13|TRBV27|NA|few
CASSLSPGRGYTF
>15|TRBV9|TRBD2|NA
CARSVGAGAHNEQFF
>15|TRBV21-1|NA|NA
CASSKDPGAHEKLFF
>14|TRBV19|NA|NA
CASSIGGDNSPLHF
>15|TRBV20-1|TRBD2|NA
CSASGLAGSQETQYF
>14|TRBV19|TRBD1|NA
CASSIRQGLREQYF